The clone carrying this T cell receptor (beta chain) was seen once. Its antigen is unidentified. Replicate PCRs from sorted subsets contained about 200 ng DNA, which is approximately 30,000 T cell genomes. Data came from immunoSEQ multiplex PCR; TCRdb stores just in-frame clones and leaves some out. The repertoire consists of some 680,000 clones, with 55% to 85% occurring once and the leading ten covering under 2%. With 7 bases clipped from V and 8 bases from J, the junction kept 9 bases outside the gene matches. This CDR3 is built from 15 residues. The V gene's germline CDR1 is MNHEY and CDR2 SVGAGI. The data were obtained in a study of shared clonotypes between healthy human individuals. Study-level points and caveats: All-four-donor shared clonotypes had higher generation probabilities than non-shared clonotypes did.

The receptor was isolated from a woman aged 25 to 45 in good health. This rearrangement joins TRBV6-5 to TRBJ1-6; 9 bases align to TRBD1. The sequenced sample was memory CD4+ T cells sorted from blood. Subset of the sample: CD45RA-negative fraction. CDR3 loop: CASTKGTGGYSPLHF. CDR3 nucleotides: TGTGCCAGCACCAAAGGAACAGGGGGCTATTCACCCCTCCACTTT.